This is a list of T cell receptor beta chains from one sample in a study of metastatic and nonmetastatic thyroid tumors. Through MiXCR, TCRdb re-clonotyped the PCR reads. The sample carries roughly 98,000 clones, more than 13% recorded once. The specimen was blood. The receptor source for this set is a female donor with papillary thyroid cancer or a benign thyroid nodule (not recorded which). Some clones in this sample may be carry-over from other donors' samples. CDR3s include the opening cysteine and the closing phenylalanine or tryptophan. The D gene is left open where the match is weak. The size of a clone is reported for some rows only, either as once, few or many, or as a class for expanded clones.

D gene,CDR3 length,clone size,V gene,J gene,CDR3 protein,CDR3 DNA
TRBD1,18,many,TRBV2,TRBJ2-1,CASSYRESGQGSGNEQFF,TGTGCCAGCAGCTATAGAGAATCCGGACAGGGGTCAGGGAATGAGCAGTTCTTC
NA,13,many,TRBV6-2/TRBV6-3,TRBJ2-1,CASSYEDYNEQFF,TGTGCCAGCAGTTACGAAGACTACAATGAGCAGTTCTTC
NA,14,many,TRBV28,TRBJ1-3,CASSAIHSGNTIYF,TGTGCCAGCAGCGCAATACACTCTGGAAACACCATATATTTT
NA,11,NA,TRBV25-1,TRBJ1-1,CASLRETKAFF,TGTGCCAGCCTCAGAGAAACTAAAGCTTTCTTT
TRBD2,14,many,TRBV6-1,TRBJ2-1,CASKVGLAHNEQFF,TGTGCCAGCAAGGTGGGACTAGCACACAATGAGCAGTTCTTC
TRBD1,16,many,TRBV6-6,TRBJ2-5,CASSYSRGQTQETQYF,TGTGCCAGCAGTTACTCGAGGGGACAGACCCAAGAGACCCAGTACTTC
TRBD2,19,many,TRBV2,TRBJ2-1,CASSGPGTSGGRSYNEQFF,TGTGCCAGCAGTGGACCCGGGACTAGCGGGGGTCGATCCTACAATGAGCAGTTCTTC
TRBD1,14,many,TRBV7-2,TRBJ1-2,CASSQDRGGYGYTF,TGTGCCAGCAGCCAGGACAGGGGGGGCTATGGCTACACCTTC
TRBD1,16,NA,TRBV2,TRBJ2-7,CASSNPNRDRGLDQYF,TGTGCCAGCAGTAACCCCAACCGGGACAGGGGGCTTGATCAGTACTTC
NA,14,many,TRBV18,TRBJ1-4,CASSPNGPNEKLFF,TGTGCCAGCTCACCGAACGGACCAAATGAAAAACTGTTTTTT
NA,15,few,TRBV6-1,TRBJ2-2,CAGSSVRPNTGELFF,TGTGCCGGATCCTCTGTTAGGCCGAACACCGGGGAGCTGTTTTTT
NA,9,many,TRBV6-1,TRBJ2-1,CASINEQFF,TGTGCCAGCATAAATGAGCAGTTCTTC
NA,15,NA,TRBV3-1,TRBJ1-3,CASSQDRASGNTIYF,TGTGCCAGCAGCCAAGATAGGGCATCTGGAAACACCATATATTTT
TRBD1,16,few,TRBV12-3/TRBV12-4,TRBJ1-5,CASIPSTGSSIQPQHF,TGTGCCAGCATTCCCTCGACAGGGAGTAGTATTCAGCCCCAGCATTTT
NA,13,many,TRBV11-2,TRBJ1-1,CASSLNLDTEAFF,TGTGCCAGCAGCTTAAACCTGGACACTGAAGCTTTCTTT
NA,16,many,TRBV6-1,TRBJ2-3,CASSENAGQGTDTQYF,TGTGCCAGCAGTGAAAACGCGGGGCAGGGCACAGATACGCAGTATTTT
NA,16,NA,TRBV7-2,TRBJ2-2,CASSLVPGANTGELFF,TGTGCCAGCAGCTTAGTGCCGGGGGCGAACACCGGGGAACTGTTTTTT
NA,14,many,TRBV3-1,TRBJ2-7,CASSQVDRSYEQYF,TGTGCCAGCAGCCAAGTGGACAGATCCTACGAGCAGTACTTC
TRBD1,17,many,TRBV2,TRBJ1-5,CASSDLPTGGGNQPQHF,TGTGCCAGCAGTGATCTCCCGACAGGGGGCGGCAATCAGCCCCAGCATTTT
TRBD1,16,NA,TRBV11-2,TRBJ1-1,CASWIQGAFVNTEAFF,TGTGCCAGCTGGATTCAGGGGGCCTTTGTGAACACTGAAGCTTTCTTT
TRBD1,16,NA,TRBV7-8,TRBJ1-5,CASSSGTGISNQPQHF,TGTGCCAGTAGCTCAGGGACAGGGATTAGCAATCAGCCCCAACATTTT
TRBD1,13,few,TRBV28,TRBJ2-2,CASSYRGTGELFF,TGTGCCAGCAGCTACAGGGGGACCGGGGAGCTGTTTTTT
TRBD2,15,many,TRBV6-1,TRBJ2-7,CATGTSGEAGGEQYF,TGTGCCACTGGGACTAGCGGGGAGGCTGGTGGAGAGCAGTACTTC
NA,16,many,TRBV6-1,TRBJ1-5,CASNEASGSLNQPQHF,TGTGCCAGCAACGAAGCTAGTGGCAGCTTAAATCAGCCCCAGCATTTT
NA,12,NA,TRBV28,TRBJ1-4,CASSGGNEKLFF,TGTGCCAGCTCCGGGGGTAATGAAAAACTGTTTTTT
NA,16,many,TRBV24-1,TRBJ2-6,CATSDPQGTGANVLTF,TGTGCCACCAGTGACCCTCAGGGAACTGGGGCCAACGTCCTGACTTTC
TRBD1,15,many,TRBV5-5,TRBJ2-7,CASSFPDRGGYEQYF,TGTGCCAGCAGCTTCCCGGACAGGGGGGGCTACGAGCAGTACTTC
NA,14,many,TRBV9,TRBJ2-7,CASSVGVEQYEQYF,TGTGCCAGCAGCGTAGGGGTTGAACAGTACGAGCAGTACTTC
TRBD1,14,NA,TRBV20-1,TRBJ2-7,CSARAHRGSYEQYF,TGCAGTGCTAGAGCCCACAGGGGATCCTACGAGCAGTACTTC
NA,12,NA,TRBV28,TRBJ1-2,CASSLGNYGYTF,TGTGCCAGCAGTTTAGGGAACTATGGCTACACCTTC
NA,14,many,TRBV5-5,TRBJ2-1,CASSPRAEGGEQFF,TGTGCCAGCAGCCCCAGGGCGGAAGGGGGAGAGCAGTTCTTC
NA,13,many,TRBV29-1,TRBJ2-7,CSVEESVTYEQYF,TGCAGCGTTGAAGAATCGGTGACCTACGAGCAGTACTTC
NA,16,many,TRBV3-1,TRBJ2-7,CASSPPPGRGTYEQYF,TGTGCCAGCAGCCCTCCACCGGGACGAGGGACCTACGAGCAGTACTTC
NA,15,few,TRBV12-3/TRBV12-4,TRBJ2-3,CASSSLTGSTDTQYF,TGTGCCAGCAGTTCCTTAACAGGGAGCACAGATACGCAGTATTTT
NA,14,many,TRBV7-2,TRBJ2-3,CASSLSQSTDTQYF,TGTGCCAGCAGCTTATCCCAAAGCACAGATACGCAGTATTTT
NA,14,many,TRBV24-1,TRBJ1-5,CATSEGTRNQPQHF,TGTGCCACCAGTGAGGGGACTCGTAATCAGCCCCAGCATTTT
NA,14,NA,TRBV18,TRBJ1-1,CASSIKGSNTEAFF,TGTGCCAGCTCAATAAAGGGGTCGAACACTGAAGCTTTCTTT
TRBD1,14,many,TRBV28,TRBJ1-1,CASRGGDRYTEAFF,TGTGCCAGCAGGGGGGGGGACAGGTACACTGAAGCTTTCTTT
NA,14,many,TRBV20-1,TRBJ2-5,CSASVGQNQETQYF,TGCAGTGCTAGTGTGGGTCAAAACCAAGAGACCCAGTACTTC
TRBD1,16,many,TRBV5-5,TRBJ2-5,CASSLDPQGVLETQYF,TGTGCCAGCAGCTTGGATCCGCAGGGGGTATTAGAGACCCAGTACTTC
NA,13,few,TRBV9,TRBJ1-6,CASSFGGYSPLHF,TGTGCCAGCAGCTTCGGGGGTTATTCACCCCTCCACTTT
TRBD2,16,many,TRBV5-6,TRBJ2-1,CASSSFLAGDYNEQFF,TGTGCCAGCAGCTCCTTTCTAGCGGGGGACTACAATGAGCAGTTCTTC
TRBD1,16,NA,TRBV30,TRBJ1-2,CAWSVKGARHNYGYTF,TGTGCCTGGAGTGTAAAGGGGGCCCGCCACAACTATGGCTACACCTTC
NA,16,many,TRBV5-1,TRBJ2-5,CASSLEATTGRETQYF,TGCGCCAGCAGCTTGGAAGCCACTACAGGGAGGGAGACCCAGTACTTC
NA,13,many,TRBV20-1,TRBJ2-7,CSARDPQHYEQYF,TGCAGTGCTAGAGATCCCCAACATTACGAGCAGTACTTC
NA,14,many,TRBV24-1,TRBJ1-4,CATSDFTEDGKLFF,TGTGCCACCAGTGATTTCACGGAGGACGGAAAACTGTTTTTT
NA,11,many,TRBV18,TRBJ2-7,CASSPGGEQYF,TGTGCCAGCTCACCAGGGGGCGAGCAGTACTTC
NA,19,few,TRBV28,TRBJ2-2,CASSLWWGHQFANTGELFF,TGTGCCAGCAGTTTATGGTGGGGACACCAGTTCGCGAACACCGGCGAGCTGTTTTTT
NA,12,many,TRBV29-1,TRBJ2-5,CSHGEPQETQYF,TGCAGCCATGGGGAGCCCCAGGAGACCCAGTACTTC
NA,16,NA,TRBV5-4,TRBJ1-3,CASSLGGFGEGNTIYF,TGTGCCAGCAGCTTGGGAGGGTTTGGTGAAGGAAACACCATATATTTT
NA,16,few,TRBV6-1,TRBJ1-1,CASSEYPQGPNTEAFF,TGTGCCAGCAGTGAATACCCCCAGGGGCCGAACACTGAAGCTTTCTTT
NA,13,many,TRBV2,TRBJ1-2,CASSEWQGIGYTF,TGTGCCAGCAGTGAATGGCAGGGGATCGGCTACACCTTC
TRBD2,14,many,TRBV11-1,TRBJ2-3,CASSLVSGEATQYF,TGTGCCAGCAGCTTAGTCAGCGGGGAGGCTACGCAGTATTTT
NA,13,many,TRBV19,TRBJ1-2,CASSIGDRYGYTF,TGTGCCAGTAGTATCGGAGATCGCTATGGCTACACCTTC
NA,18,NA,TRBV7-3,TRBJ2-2,CASSLRASSSANTVELFF,TGTGCCAGCAGCTTAAGAGCATCCTCGAGCGCCAACACCGTGGAGCTGTTTTTT
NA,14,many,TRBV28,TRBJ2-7,CASSPGTFSYEQYF,TGTGCCAGCAGCCCCGGGACTTTCTCCTACGAGCAGTACTTC
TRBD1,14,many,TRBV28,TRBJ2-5,CVSLRQGAGETQYF,TGTGTCTCACTCCGACAGGGGGCAGGAGAGACCCAGTACTTC